This T cell receptor (beta chain) was recorded in a study of blood T cell repertoires in COVID-19. Sequenced by immunoSEQ multiplex PCR; TCRdb stores in-frame clones only, minus some. The table shows 360,000 or so clones, with around nine tenths occurring only once. The trim removed 7 bases at V and 5 bases at J, leaving 3 bases unmatched. The V gene's germline CDR1 is SGDLS and CDR2 YYNGEE. This CDR3 is built from 13 residues. The TCR was taken from a woman aged 55-70 years with COVID-19, enrolled during active disease. Sequenced material: peripheral blood. J is TRBJ1-6 and V is TRBV9, with TRBD1 matching over 7 bases. This CDR3 reads CASSRGDNSPLHF. In nucleotides, the CDR3 is TGTGCCAGCTCCAGGGGGGATAATTCACCCCTCCACTTT.